This TCR beta chain was identified during a study of T cells in Graves' hyperthyroidism and ophthalmopathy. Whole-study findings and limits: Stable hyperthyroidism was separated from ophthalmopathy by a model based on 13 V-J features. The model anticipated ophthalmopathy a median about 7 months pre-onset.

In this sample, this clonotype turned up a few times. Its antigen is not identified. It was RNA transcripts that yielded the amplified TCR beta CDR3 regions. First-round RT-PCR of the TCR CDR3 relied on the HTBI primer set. Each CDR3 protein gets one entry after TCRdb re-called the multiplex PCR reads with MiXCR. The sample lists more than 300,000 distinct CDR3 sequences, roughly 18% occurring once. A NOSPECS grade of at least 4, a Clinical Activity Score of at least 3 and duration under 3 months were recorded in ophthalmopathy patients. CDR3 length: 13 amino acids. Per the germline V gene, CDR1 is DFQATT and CDR2 is SNEGSKA (reference sequence). Trimming stripped 3 bases from V and 4 bases from J, with 9 bases between.

The sample consisted of blood. The V and J genes are TRBV20-1 and TRBJ1-4, with D tentatively TRBD1 (5 bases). The TCR was taken from a man aged 18 to 30 with Graves' ophthalmopathy. CDR3 sequence (DNA): TGCAGTGCTAGTGGGGCGCTTAATGAAAAACTGTTTTTT. It translates to CSASGALNEKLFF.